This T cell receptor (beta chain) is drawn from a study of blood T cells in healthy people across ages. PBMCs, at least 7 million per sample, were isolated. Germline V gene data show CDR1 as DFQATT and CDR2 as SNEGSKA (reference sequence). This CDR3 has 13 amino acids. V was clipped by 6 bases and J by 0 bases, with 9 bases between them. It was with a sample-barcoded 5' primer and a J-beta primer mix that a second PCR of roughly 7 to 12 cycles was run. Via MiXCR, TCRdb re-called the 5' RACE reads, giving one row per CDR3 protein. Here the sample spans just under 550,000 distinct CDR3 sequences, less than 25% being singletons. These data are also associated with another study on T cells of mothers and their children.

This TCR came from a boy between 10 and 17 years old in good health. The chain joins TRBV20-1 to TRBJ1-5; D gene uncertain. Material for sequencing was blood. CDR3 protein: CSADLYSNQPQHF. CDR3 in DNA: TGCAGTGCCGACCTGTATAGCAATCAGCCCCAGCATTTT.